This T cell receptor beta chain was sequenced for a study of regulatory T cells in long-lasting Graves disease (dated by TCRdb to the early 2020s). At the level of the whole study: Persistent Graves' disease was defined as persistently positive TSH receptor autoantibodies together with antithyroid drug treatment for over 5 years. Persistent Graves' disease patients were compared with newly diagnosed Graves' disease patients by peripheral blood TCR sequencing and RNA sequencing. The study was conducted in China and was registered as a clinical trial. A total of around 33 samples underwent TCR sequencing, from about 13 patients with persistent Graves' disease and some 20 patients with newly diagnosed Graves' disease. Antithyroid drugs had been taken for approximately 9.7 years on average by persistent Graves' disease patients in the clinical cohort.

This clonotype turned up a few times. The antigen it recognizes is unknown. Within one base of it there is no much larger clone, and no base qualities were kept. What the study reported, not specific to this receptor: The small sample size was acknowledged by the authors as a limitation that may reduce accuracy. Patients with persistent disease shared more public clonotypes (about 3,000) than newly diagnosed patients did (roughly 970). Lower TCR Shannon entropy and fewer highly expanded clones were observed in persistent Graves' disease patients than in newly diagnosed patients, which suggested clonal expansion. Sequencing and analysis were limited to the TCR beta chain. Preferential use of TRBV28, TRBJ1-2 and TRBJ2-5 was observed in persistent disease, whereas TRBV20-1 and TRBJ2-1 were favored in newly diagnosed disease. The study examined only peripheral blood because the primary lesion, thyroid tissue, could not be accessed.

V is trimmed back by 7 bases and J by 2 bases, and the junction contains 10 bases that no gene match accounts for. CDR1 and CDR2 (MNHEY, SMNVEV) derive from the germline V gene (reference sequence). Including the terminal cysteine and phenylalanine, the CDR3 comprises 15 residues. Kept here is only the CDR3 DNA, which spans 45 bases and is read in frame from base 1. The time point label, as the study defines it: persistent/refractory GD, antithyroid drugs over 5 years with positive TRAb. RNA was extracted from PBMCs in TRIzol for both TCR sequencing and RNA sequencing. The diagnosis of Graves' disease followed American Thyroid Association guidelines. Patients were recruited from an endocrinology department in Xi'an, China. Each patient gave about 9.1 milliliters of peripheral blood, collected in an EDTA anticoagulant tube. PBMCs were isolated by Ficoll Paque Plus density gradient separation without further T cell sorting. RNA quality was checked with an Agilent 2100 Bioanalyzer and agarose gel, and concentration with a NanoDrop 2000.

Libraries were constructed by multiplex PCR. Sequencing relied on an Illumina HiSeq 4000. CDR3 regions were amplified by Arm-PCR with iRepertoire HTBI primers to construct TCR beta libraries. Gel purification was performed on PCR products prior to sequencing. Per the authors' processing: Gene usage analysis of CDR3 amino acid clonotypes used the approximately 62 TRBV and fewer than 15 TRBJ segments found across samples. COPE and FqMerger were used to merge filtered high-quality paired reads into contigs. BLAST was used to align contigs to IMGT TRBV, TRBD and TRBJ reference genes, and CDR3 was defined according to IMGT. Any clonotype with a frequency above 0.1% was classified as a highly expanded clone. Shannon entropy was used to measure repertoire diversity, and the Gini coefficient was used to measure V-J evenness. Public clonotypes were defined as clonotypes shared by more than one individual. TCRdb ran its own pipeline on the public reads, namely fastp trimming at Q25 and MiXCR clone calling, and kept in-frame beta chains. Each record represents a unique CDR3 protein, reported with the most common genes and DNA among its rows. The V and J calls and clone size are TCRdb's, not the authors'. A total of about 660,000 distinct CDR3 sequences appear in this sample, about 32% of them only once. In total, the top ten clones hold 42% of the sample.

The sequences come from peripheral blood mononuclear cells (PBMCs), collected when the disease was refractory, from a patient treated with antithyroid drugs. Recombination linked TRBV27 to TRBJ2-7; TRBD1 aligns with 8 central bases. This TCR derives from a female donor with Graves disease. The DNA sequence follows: TGTGCCAGCACCCCGACAGGGGACTGCGCCTACGAGCAGTACTTC. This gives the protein CASTPTGDCAYEQYF.